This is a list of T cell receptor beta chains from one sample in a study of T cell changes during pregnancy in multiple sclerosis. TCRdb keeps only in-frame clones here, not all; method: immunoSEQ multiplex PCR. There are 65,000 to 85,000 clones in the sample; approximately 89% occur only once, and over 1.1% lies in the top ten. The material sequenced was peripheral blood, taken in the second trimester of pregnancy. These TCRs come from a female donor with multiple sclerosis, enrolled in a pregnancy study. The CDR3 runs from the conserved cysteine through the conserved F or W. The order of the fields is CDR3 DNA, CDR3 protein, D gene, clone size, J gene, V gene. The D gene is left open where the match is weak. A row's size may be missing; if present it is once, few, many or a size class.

CDR3 DNA: TGTGCCAGCAGCCGACGGGCCGGGGGAGTACGGACCACAGATACGCAGTATTTT; CDR3 protein: CASSRRAGGVRTTDTQYF; D gene: NA; clone size: NA; J gene: TRBJ2-3; V gene: TRBV27
CDR3 DNA: TGTGCCAGCAGCCGCACGCCAGGGGGTGGCTACACCTTC; CDR3 protein: CASSRTPGGGYTF; D gene: TRBD1; clone size: NA; J gene: TRBJ1-2; V gene: TRBV7-9
CDR3 DNA: TGTGCCGGGGGACTGATGAATGAGCAGTTCTTC; CDR3 protein: CAGGLMNEQFF; D gene: NA; clone size: NA; J gene: TRBJ2-1; V gene: TRBV19
CDR3 DNA: TGTGCCAGCAGCTTTCAGTTTACTAGCACCGGGGAGCTGTTTTTT; CDR3 protein: CASSFQFTSTGELFF; D gene: NA; clone size: NA; J gene: TRBJ2-2; V gene: TRBV7-3
CDR3 DNA: TGTGCCAGCGGCTGGACAGGCGGCTCCTACGAGCAGTACTTC; CDR3 protein: CASGWTGGSYEQYF; D gene: TRBD1; clone size: NA; J gene: TRBJ2-7; V gene: TRBV27
CDR3 DNA: TGTGCCAGCAGCTGGGACAGGGGCCCCTACGAGCAGTACTTC; CDR3 protein: CASSWDRGPYEQYF; D gene: TRBD1; clone size: NA; J gene: TRBJ2-7; V gene: TRBV13
CDR3 DNA: TGTGCCAGCAGCTCCCAGGGCCTGAGCAATCAGCCCCAGCATTTT; CDR3 protein: CASSSQGLSNQPQHF; D gene: NA; clone size: NA; J gene: TRBJ1-5; V gene: TRBV7-2
CDR3 DNA: TGTGCCAGCAGCGCGTCTTACGAGCAGTACTTC; CDR3 protein: CASSASYEQYF; D gene: NA; clone size: NA; J gene: TRBJ2-7; V gene: TRBV21-1
CDR3 DNA: TGTGCCAGCAGCTTTCGGGTAGATAGCAATCAGCCCCAGCATTTT; CDR3 protein: CASSFRVDSNQPQHF; D gene: NA; clone size: NA; J gene: TRBJ1-5; V gene: TRBV7-2
CDR3 DNA: TGTGCCAGCTCACCCGCGTCCGGGACATACAACACTGAAGCTTTCTTT; CDR3 protein: CASSPASGTYNTEAFF; D gene: NA; clone size: NA; J gene: TRBJ1-1; V gene: TRBV18
CDR3 DNA: TGTGCCAGCAGACGGAAGGGGGGAGGGGCGAGGAACGAGCAGTACTTC; CDR3 protein: CASRRKGGGARNEQYF; D gene: NA; clone size: NA; J gene: TRBJ2-7; V gene: TRBV7-2
CDR3 DNA: TGTGCCAGCAGTTACTCGATCGGTTCGCTGTACACCATATATTTT; CDR3 protein: CASSYSIGSLYTIYF; D gene: NA; clone size: NA; J gene: TRBJ1-3; V gene: TRBV6-5
CDR3 DNA: TGTGCCAGCAGTTTACGCTGGGGCGGGAGCTTCTACGAGCAGTACTTC; CDR3 protein: CASSLRWGGSFYEQYF; D gene: TRBD2; clone size: NA; J gene: TRBJ2-7; V gene: TRBV27
CDR3 DNA: TGTGCCAGCAGCTTCTGGACAGCCAACTATGGCTACACCTTC; CDR3 protein: CASSFWTANYGYTF; D gene: NA; clone size: once; J gene: TRBJ1-2; V gene: TRBV5-6
CDR3 DNA: TGTGCCAGTAGTATTCCCGGACAGGGGGAGGGCTACACCTTC; CDR3 protein: CASSIPGQGEGYTF; D gene: TRBD1; clone size: once; J gene: TRBJ1-2; V gene: TRBV19
CDR3 DNA: TGTGCCAGCAGCCCTGGGGGCCCGGGGCTCAAAAACATTCAGTACTTC; CDR3 protein: CASSPGGPGLKNIQYF; D gene: NA; clone size: NA; J gene: TRBJ2-4; V gene: TRBV11-2
CDR3 DNA: TGCAGTGCTAGTGCCAGGGTAGCTTTCTTT; CDR3 protein: CSASARVAFF; D gene: NA; clone size: few; J gene: TRBJ1-1; V gene: TRBV20-1
CDR3 DNA: TGCAGCGTTGTACAGGGAGCTGGGGCCAACGTCCTGACTTTC; CDR3 protein: CSVVQGAGANVLTF; D gene: NA; clone size: NA; J gene: TRBJ2-6; V gene: TRBV29-1
CDR3 DNA: TGTGCCGTAGAGCAGCGGGAGGCCGTGGATGAGCAGTTCTTC; CDR3 protein: CAVEQREAVDEQFF; D gene: TRBD2; clone size: NA; J gene: TRBJ2-1; V gene: TRBV30
CDR3 DNA: TGCGGCGGGGGGCCACCAAACACCGGGGAGCTGTTTTTT; CDR3 protein: CGGGPPNTGELFF; D gene: TRBD2; clone size: NA; J gene: TRBJ2-2; V gene: TRBV2
CDR3 DNA: TGTGCCAGCAGTAGGGGGGGGACGAACACTGAAGCTTTCTTT; CDR3 protein: CASSRGGTNTEAFF; D gene: NA; clone size: NA; J gene: TRBJ1-1; V gene: TRBV27
CDR3 DNA: TGCGCCAGCAGCCAAGACAGGGGGCAGGGGAACACTGAAGCTTTCTTT; CDR3 protein: CASSQDRGQGNTEAFF; D gene: TRBD1; clone size: NA; J gene: TRBJ1-1; V gene: TRBV4-3
CDR3 DNA: TGTGCCAGCAGCTCCGATGGACAGGGAAATGGCTACACCTTC; CDR3 protein: CASSSDGQGNGYTF; D gene: TRBD1; clone size: NA; J gene: TRBJ1-2; V gene: TRBV7-3
CDR3 DNA: TGTGCCAGCAGAGACCTCGGAGGGGGCAATGGCTACACCTTC; CDR3 protein: CASRDLGGGNGYTF; D gene: TRBD1; clone size: NA; J gene: TRBJ1-2; V gene: TRBV6-6
CDR3 DNA: TGTGCCAGCAGTTCCGGGACAGGTGGGGATTCACCCCTCCACTTT; CDR3 protein: CASSSGTGGDSPLHF; D gene: TRBD1; clone size: NA; J gene: TRBJ1-6; V gene: TRBV2
CDR3 DNA: TGTGCCAGTCAGGGGGCGAACTATGGCTACACCTTC; CDR3 protein: CASQGANYGYTF; D gene: TRBD1; clone size: NA; J gene: TRBJ1-2; V gene: TRBV19
CDR3 DNA: TGCGCCAGCAGCTTGGGAAGTAGCGGGAGGACAGATACGCAGTATTTT; CDR3 protein: CASSLGSSGRTDTQYF; D gene: TRBD2; clone size: NA; J gene: TRBJ2-3; V gene: TRBV5-1
CDR3 DNA: TGTGCCAGCAGCGGGGTCGGCAGTACAATAGCGGGGGCCACAGATACGCAGTATTTT; CDR3 protein: CASSGVGSTIAGATDTQYF; D gene: TRBD2; clone size: NA; J gene: TRBJ2-3; V gene: TRBV5-6
CDR3 DNA: TGTGCCAGCAGCATTTACAGGGACGGCCAAGCTTTCTTT; CDR3 protein: CASSIYRDGQAFF; D gene: NA; clone size: few; J gene: TRBJ1-1; V gene: TRBV9
CDR3 DNA: TGCGCCAGCAGCTTGGAGAATCCGGGTGGCGAAAAACTGTTTTTT; CDR3 protein: CASSLENPGGEKLFF; D gene: NA; clone size: NA; J gene: TRBJ1-4; V gene: TRBV5-1
CDR3 DNA: TGTGCCAGCAGCTTAGGGGGCGGACAAGAGACCCAGTACTTC; CDR3 protein: CASSLGGGQETQYF; D gene: NA; clone size: NA; J gene: TRBJ2-5; V gene: TRBV11-3
CDR3 DNA: TGCGCCAGCAGCCACACCGGGACTAGCTCCTACAATGAGCAGTTCTTC; CDR3 protein: CASSHTGTSSYNEQFF; D gene: TRBD2; clone size: NA; J gene: TRBJ2-1; V gene: TRBV4-1
CDR3 DNA: TGTGCCAGTAGTATAGTCGGTCAGCCCCAGCATTTT; CDR3 protein: CASSIVGQPQHF; D gene: NA; clone size: NA; J gene: TRBJ1-5; V gene: TRBV19
CDR3 DNA: TGTGCCAGCAGCCCACAGAGATCAACTAATGAAAAACTGTTTTTT; CDR3 protein: CASSPQRSTNEKLFF; D gene: NA; clone size: NA; J gene: TRBJ1-4; V gene: TRBV7-8
CDR3 DNA: TGTGCCAGCAGTTACCTTGGACAGGGAGGGAGGAATGAGCAGTTCTTC; CDR3 protein: CASSYLGQGGRNEQFF; D gene: NA; clone size: NA; J gene: TRBJ2-1; V gene: TRBV6-5
CDR3 DNA: TGTGCCAGCAGCTTAAGCGGAAACACAGATACGCAGTATTTT; CDR3 protein: CASSLSGNTDTQYF; D gene: NA; clone size: NA; J gene: TRBJ2-3; V gene: TRBV7-2
CDR3 DNA: TGTGCCAGCAGCCTCAGATACGAGCAGTACTTC; CDR3 protein: CASSLRYEQYF; D gene: NA; clone size: NA; J gene: TRBJ2-7; V gene: TRBV2
CDR3 DNA: TGCGCCAGCAGCTGGCCAGGGACTAGCGGGAAGGGAGGTACAGATACGCAGTATTTT; CDR3 protein: CASSWPGTSGKGGTDTQYF; D gene: TRBD2; clone size: NA; J gene: TRBJ2-3; V gene: TRBV5-1
CDR3 DNA: TGTGCCAGCAGAGGGGACAGTAACACTGAAGCTTTCTTT; CDR3 protein: CASRGDSNTEAFF; D gene: TRBD1; clone size: NA; J gene: TRBJ1-1; V gene: TRBV11-2
CDR3 DNA: TGTGCCTGGACCCGGGTCGGCGGCTACACCTTC; CDR3 protein: CAWTRVGGYTF; D gene: NA; clone size: NA; J gene: TRBJ1-2; V gene: TRBV30
CDR3 DNA: TGTGCCAGCAGCGCCCAGGATGGAAACACCATATATTTT; CDR3 protein: CASSAQDGNTIYF; D gene: NA; clone size: NA; J gene: TRBJ1-3; V gene: TRBV6-6
CDR3 DNA: TGTGCCAGCAGCTTGGGGCTCAGGAACACTGAAGCTTTCTTT; CDR3 protein: CASSLGLRNTEAFF; D gene: NA; clone size: NA; J gene: TRBJ1-1; V gene: TRBV5-8
CDR3 DNA: TGTGCCAGCAGTTTCCGGACTAGCGGCGAGCCAGATACGCAGTATTTT; CDR3 protein: CASSFRTSGEPDTQYF; D gene: TRBD2; clone size: NA; J gene: TRBJ2-3; V gene: TRBV13
CDR3 DNA: TGCAGCGCCATTGGAGCTGGGGACAGGGGACGGCTGGACACTGAAGCTTTCTTT; CDR3 protein: CSAIGAGDRGRLDTEAFF; D gene: TRBD1; clone size: NA; J gene: TRBJ1-1; V gene: TRBV29-1
CDR3 DNA: TGCGCCAGCAGCTTGGGTCCGGGGGACACTGAAGCTTTCTTT; CDR3 protein: CASSLGPGDTEAFF; D gene: NA; clone size: NA; J gene: TRBJ1-1; V gene: TRBV5-1
CDR3 DNA: TGTGCCAGCAGCTTGGATCGGTTCGGGGGGCAGTTCTTC; CDR3 protein: CASSLDRFGGQFF; D gene: NA; clone size: NA; J gene: TRBJ2-1; V gene: TRBV5-6
CDR3 DNA: TGTGCCAGTAAGCGGCGGGAAAAACTGTTTTTT; CDR3 protein: CASKRREKLFF; D gene: NA; clone size: NA; J gene: TRBJ1-4; V gene: TRBV19
CDR3 DNA: TGTGCCAGCTCACCTTGGGGGGGAGACACTGAAGCTTTCTTT; CDR3 protein: CASSPWGGDTEAFF; D gene: NA; clone size: NA; J gene: TRBJ1-1; V gene: TRBV18
CDR3 DNA: TGTGCCAGCAGCGGGACCGGGACACCCTACGAGCAGTACTTC; CDR3 protein: CASSGTGTPYEQYF; D gene: NA; clone size: NA; J gene: TRBJ2-7; V gene: TRBV5-4
CDR3 DNA: TGTGCCAGCAGCTTCCTAGCGGGGGAATTTGGGGCCAACGTCCTGACTTTC; CDR3 protein: CASSFLAGEFGANVLTF; D gene: TRBD2; clone size: NA; J gene: TRBJ2-6; V gene: TRBV13
CDR3 DNA: TGCGCCAGCATGGCAGGGAACACCGGGGAGCTGTTTTTT; CDR3 protein: CASMAGNTGELFF; D gene: NA; clone size: NA; J gene: TRBJ2-2; V gene: TRBV5-1
CDR3 DNA: TGCGCCAGCAGCGGACTTCTGGAATCAACAATTCGCTACGAGCAGTACTTC; CDR3 protein: CASSGLLESTIRYEQYF; D gene: NA; clone size: NA; J gene: TRBJ2-7; V gene: TRBV5-1
CDR3 DNA: TGTGCCAGCAGCTTAGCGCTAAGATTCAGGGGGCAGGAAGGCTACACCTTC; CDR3 protein: CASSLALRFRGQEGYTF; D gene: TRBD1; clone size: NA; J gene: TRBJ1-2; V gene: TRBV7-8
CDR3 DNA: TGTGCCAGCAGCGTAGCCGGGGGAAGCGAGCAGTACTTC; CDR3 protein: CASSVAGGSEQYF; D gene: NA; clone size: NA; J gene: TRBJ2-7; V gene: TRBV9
CDR3 DNA: TGTGCCAGCACCCACGGGGGGAGCACAGATACGCAGTATTTT; CDR3 protein: CASTHGGSTDTQYF; D gene: TRBD2; clone size: NA; J gene: TRBJ2-3; V gene: TRBV7-3
CDR3 DNA: TGTGCCAGCAGCCCAACATCAGATACGCAGTATTTT; CDR3 protein: CASSPTSDTQYF; D gene: NA; clone size: NA; J gene: TRBJ2-3; V gene: TRBV7-9
CDR3 DNA: TGTGCCAGCAGTACGGACATCGGCTATGGCTACACCTTC; CDR3 protein: CASSTDIGYGYTF; D gene: NA; clone size: NA; J gene: TRBJ1-2; V gene: TRBV11-1
CDR3 DNA: TGTGCCAGCAGCGTAGATAGAGCGGGGGCCTACTACGAGCAGTACTTC; CDR3 protein: CASSVDRAGAYYEQYF; D gene: TRBD2; clone size: NA; J gene: TRBJ2-7; V gene: TRBV9